These 26 T cell receptor beta chains originate from one sample sequenced in a study of CD8 T cells in Susac syndrome. With random hexamers, reverse transcription was performed on roughly 0.5 to 1 ug of RNA. One entry per CDR3 protein results from TCRdb running MiXCR on the immunoSEQ multiplex PCR reads. The sample consists of hundreds of thousands of distinct CDR3 sequences, more than 85% of them appearing once. The sequencing sample was made of CD4+ T cells from PBMCs. The receptors come from a human donor with multiple sclerosis.

The count of this clonotype is one. The V and J genes are TRBV3-1 and TRBJ2-1; possibly TRBD2 for D (5 bases). V was shortened by 9 bases and J by 0 bases, with 12 bases between the two germline ends. Germline CDR1 is LGHDT and CDR2 is YNNKEL (reference sequence). The CDR3 extends over 14 amino acids. CDR3 loop: CASSRGSSYNEQFF. The CDR3 coding sequence is TGTGCCAGTTCCCGGGGTAGCTCCTACAATGAGCAGTTCTTC.

This clonotype showed up just a few times. This chain connects TRBV18 to TRBJ2-7; D gene uncertain. The V gene's germline CDR1 is KGHSH and CDR2 LQKENI. The V gene lost 3 bases and the J gene lost 3 bases, with 9 bases spanning the gap. This CDR3 is built from 13 residues. CDR3 sequence: CASSPGSGYEQYF. CDR3 in DNA: TGTGCCAGCTCACCGGGGTCAGGCTACGAGCAGTACTTC.

The V call is TRBV27, the J call TRBJ2-6; D is undetermined. The CDR3 contains 14 residues. CDR1 and CDR2 from the germline V gene are MNHEY and SMNVEV (reference sequence). Trimming removed 3 bases from V and 2 bases from J, with 5 bases in between. This CDR3 reads CASSLRTGANVLTF. CDR3 DNA sequence: TGTGCCAGCAGTTTGAGGACTGGGGCCAACGTCCTGACTTTC.

This chain links TRBV3-1 with TRBJ1-2; 7 bases fit TRBD1. Germline V gives CDR1 LGHDT, CDR2 YNNKEL (reference sequence). This CDR3 is 14 amino acids long. The V and J ends lost 0 bases and 8 bases, in that order; junction bases with no gene match: 6. The CDR3 DNA is TGTGCCAGCAGCCAAGAAGACAGGGCCCGCGGCTACACCTTC. It encodes CASSQEDRARGYTF.

The chain links TRBV6-1 to TRBJ2-1, with 14 positions matching TRBD2. Germline trimming cut 6 bases from V and 3 bases from J; bases unmatched to any gene: 7. CDR3 length: 17 residues. In germline, CDR1 is MNHNS, CDR2 SASEGT. As DNA, the CDR3 is TGTGCCAGCAGCCTGGGACTAGCGGGGGCAGGCTACAATGAGCAGTTCTTC. It translates to CASSLGLAGAGYNEQFF.

The gene calls are TRBV24-1 and TRBJ1-6, with 11 bases aligning to TRBD1. The CDR3 is 16 residues long. V was clipped by 3 bases and J by 9 bases; unmatched bases: 6. Germline CDR1 KGHDR, CDR2 SFDVKD. This CDR3 reads CATSDQRTGGSSPLHF. DNA for the CDR3: TGTGCCACCAGTGATCAGAGGACAGGGGGCTCTTCACCCCTCCACTTT.

This rearrangement joins TRBV20-1 to TRBJ2-1; D is ambiguous. CDR3 length equals 13 residues. The germline gives CDR1 DFQATT, CDR2 SNEGSKA (reference sequence). Trimming removed 6 bases at V and 3 bases at J, with 12 bases between. Here the CDR3 reads CSAELNLYNEQFF. As DNA, the CDR3 is TGCAGTGCCGAACTAAACCTCTACAATGAGCAGTTCTTC.

Turning to this clonotype: A read error may account for a junction end that differs from germline. The chain recombines TRBV29-1 with TRBJ1-4; D call uncertain. Germline-derived CDR1 and CDR2 are SQVTM and ANQGSEA. This CDR3 has 12 amino acids. The DNA for the CDR3 is TGCAGCGTTCGGACGGTCAATGAGAAACTGTTTTTT. Its protein is CSVRTVNEKLFF.

A single count supports this clonotype. As DNA, the CDR3 is TGTGCCAGCAGCCCGGGACAGTCTCTAGCCAAAAACATTCAGTACTTC. It codes for CASSPGQSLAKNIQYF. This sequence joins TRBV6-1 and TRBJ2-4; 7 nucleotides align to TRBD1. Per germline, CDR1 MNHNS and CDR2 SASEGT. Trimming took 6 bases from V and 0 from J; bases not matched to a gene: 8. This CDR3 is 16 amino acids long.

The chain is built from TRBV7-9 and TRBJ2-4; possible D gene TRBD2, 6 bases. The CDR3 extends over 14 amino acids. Trimming left V 5 bases short and J 7 bases short, with 15 bases between. Germline CDR1 reads SEHNR; CDR2 reads FQNEAQ (reference sequence). CDR3 nucleotide sequence: TGTGCCAGCAGCACACCTCTGGAGGGGAACATTCAGTACTTC. It is translated as CASSTPLEGNIQYF.

This clonotype is a singleton in its sample. J is TRBJ2-3 and V is TRBV12-3 or TRBV12-4; TRBD2 agrees at 10 bases. J gave up 5 bases and V 2 bases, and 10 bases lay outside the gene matches. The CDR3 consists of 17 residues. The CDR3 region is CASSLPFSGGPGDTQYF. For the CDR3, the DNA is TGTGCCAGCAGTTTACCGTTTAGCGGGGGGCCGGGAGATACGCAGTATTTT.

CDR3 loop: CAWSIRGAYEQYF. As DNA, the CDR3 is TGTGCCTGGAGTATCCGGGGGGCCTACGAGCAGTACTTC. The chain combines TRBV30 with TRBJ2-7; 7 bases are shared with TRBD2. The germline V gene encodes CDR1 GTSNPN and CDR2 SVGIG (reference sequence). This CDR3 comprises 13 residues. J lost 2 bases, V lost 2 bases, and 3 bases had no gene match.

The table lists this clonotype with a few counts. The chain is built from TRBV6-1 and TRBJ2-1; 8 bases map to TRBD2. The germline gives CDR1 MNHNS, CDR2 SASEGT. The CDR3 is 16 residues long. Trimming took 5 bases from V and 10 from J; bases not matched to a gene: 16. CDR3 residues: CASSPLLRRGDREQFF. DNA for the CDR3: TGTGCCAGCAGTCCCCTTCTTCGGCGGGGGGATCGGGAGCAGTTCTTC.

This chain connects TRBV20-1 to TRBJ1-2; D not resolved. V gave up 8 bases and J gave up 1 base, with 5 bases separating them. Germline V lookup: CDR1 DFQATT, CDR2 SNEGSKA (reference sequence). This CDR3 spans 10 amino acids. CDR3 protein: CSPINYGYTF. CDR3 nucleotide sequence: TGCAGTCCCATTAACTATGGCTACACCTTC.

The rearrangement joins TRBV20-1 to TRBJ2-5, with 7 bases fitting TRBD2. CDR3 length: 17 amino acids. Germline V CDR1 and CDR2: DFQATT, SNEGSKA (reference sequence). V dropped 1 base and J dropped 2; count of bases not matched to a gene: 13. CDR3 sequence reads: CSARVEVRGLPQETQYF. Written as DNA, the CDR3 is TGCAGTGCTAGAGTGGAGGTGCGGGGACTACCTCAAGAGACCCAGTACTTC.

The J gene is TRBJ1-5, the V gene TRBV12-3 or TRBV12-4, with TRBD1 identical over 9 bases. The J segment lost 2 bases and the V segment lost 4 bases, leaving 6 bases of the junction unmatched. CDR3 length equals 16 residues. The CDR3 nucleotides are TGTGCCAGCAGTTGGGGACAGGGAGAGGGCAATCAGCCCCAGCATTTT. This encodes CASSWGQGEGNQPQHF.

About this clonotype: One end of the junction fails to match germline, which may point to a read error. This sequence joins TRBV7-2 and TRBJ1-6, with TRBD1 as a possible D gene (5 bases). Germline V CDR1 and CDR2: SGHTA, FQGNSA. The CDR3 is 15 amino acids. In DNA form, the CDR3 reads TGTGCCAGCAGCGTAGCGCAGGGTGAGGGCTCACCCCTCCACTTT. It translates to CASSVAQGEGSPLHF.

This rearrangement joins TRBV12-3 or TRBV12-4 to TRBJ1-2; D not certain. The V end was cut by 5 bases, the J end by 4 bases, with 11 bases between. The CDR3 is 13 residues long. CDR3 bases: TGTGCCAGCAGTCTGTCCTTCTCCTATGGCTACACCTTC. Its protein product is CASSLSFSYGYTF.

The chain uses TRBV18 and TRBJ1-5; D gene ambiguous. Germline V gene data show CDR1 as KGHSH and CDR2 as LQKENI. The V and J ends lost 2 bases and 7 bases respectively, with 9 bases between them. This CDR3 is built from 13 residues. DNA for the CDR3: TGTGCCAGCTCACCAGAGAGTAGCCAGCCCCAGCATTTT. Protein product: CASSPESSQPQHF.

This chain joins TRBV6-5 and TRBJ2-5; 9 nucleotides align to TRBD1. V was clipped by 0 bases and J by 2 bases; unmatched bases: 1. The germline CDR1 and CDR2 sequences are MNHEY and SVGAGI. The CDR3 length is 15 residues. The CDR3 DNA reads as TGTGCCAGCAGTTACTCAGGGACAGGGCAAGAGACCCAGTACTTC. Amino acid sequence: CASSYSGTGQETQYF.

The chain combines TRBV23-1 with TRBJ2-5, with D perhaps TRBD1 or TRBD2 (7 bases each). TRBV23-1 is identified as an open reading frame with a role that is uncertain. V was trimmed by 8 bases and J by 1 base, leaving 20 bases between them. The CDR3 runs to 16 residues. For the CDR3, the DNA is TGCGCCAGCGGGGGGGACACAGGGGATTTCCAAGAGACCCAGTACTTC. Translated, it gives CASGGDTGDFQETQYF.

The chain combines TRBV2 with TRBJ1-5; D remains unclear. The CDR3 length is 14 residues. V lost 2 bases and J lost 8, with 13 bases in between. CDR1 and CDR2 (germline): SNHLY, FYNNEI. CDR3 DNA sequence: TGTGCCAGCAGTGAACACACTAGCGTCGAGCCCCAGCATTTT. As protein: CASSEHTSVEPQHF.

This chain connects TRBV2 to TRBJ2-7, with D possibly matching TRBD2 (6 bases). The CDR3 has 15 amino acids. The V end was cut by 4 bases, the J end by 1 base, with 14 bases between. CDR1 SNHLY and CDR2 FYNNEI come from the germline V gene. The CDR3 bases are TGTGCCAGCAGTGGGGCGGGAAGGGAATCCTACGAGCAGTACTTC. It encodes CASSGAGRESYEQYF.

This clonotype was counted a single time. The J gene is TRBJ1-6, the V gene TRBV12-3 or TRBV12-4, with D perhaps matching TRBD1 (6 bases). The CDR3 has 14 amino acids. The V and J ends lost 3 bases and 9 bases respectively, with 12 bases between them. The chain's CDR3 is CASSLEGGGSPLHF. The DNA for the CDR3 is TGTGCCAGCAGTTTGGAGGGGGGTGGTTCACCCCTCCACTTT.

J is TRBJ2-3 and V is TRBV27, with 11 bases aligning to TRBD2. This CDR3 is built from 15 residues. Trimming removed 6 bases from V and 5 bases from J; junction bases left unmatched: 7. CDR1 MNHEY and CDR2 SMNVEV come from the germline V gene (reference sequence). The CDR3 bases are TGTGCCAGCAGCCGAACTCTAGCGGGGGGAGATACGCAGTATTTT. This sequence encodes CASSRTLAGGDTQYF.

The chain combines TRBV19 with TRBJ2-7; TRBD2 is a possible D gene (5 bases). From germline, CDR1 is LNHDA and CDR2 SQIVND (reference sequence). The CDR3 covers 15 residues. The germline V and J ends were trimmed by 5 bases and 0 bases, with 14 bases remaining between them. CDR3: CASSPTTGSSYEQYV. The CDR3 bases are TGTGCCAGTAGTCCGACGACGGGAAGCTCCTACGAGCAGTACGTC.